The 30 T cell receptor beta chains in this list originate from one sample, sequenced in a study of blood T cell repertoires in COVID-19. The method was immunoSEQ multiplex PCR; TCRdb's version includes in-frame clones alone and lacks a portion of them. The table records over 200,000 clones, around 90% of them present only once. Sequenced material: PBMCs or T cells enriched from blood (not recorded which). Every receptor here comes from a woman aged 25 to 39 who had been exposed to COVID-19.

CDR3 DNA: TGTGCCAGCAGCCAAGATAGAGGGGGCTATGGCTACACCTTC. Its translation: CASSQDRGGYGYTF. The chain recombines TRBV3-1 (or the pseudogene TRBV3-2) with TRBJ1-2; possibly TRBD1 for D (6 bases). CDR1 and CDR2 from the germline V gene are LGHDT and YNNKEL (reference sequence). CDR3 length equals 14 residues. Trimming cost V 0 bases and J 4 bases, with 9 bases left between them.

V is TRBV7-8 and J is TRBJ1-2; D uncertain. Germline loops: CDR1 SGHVS, CDR2 FQNEAQ. The CDR3 extends over 15 amino acids. The V end lost 5 bases, the J end lost 8 bases, and 21 bases lay between the germline ends. As DNA, the CDR3 is TGTGCCAGCAGCCCAGGACTAGGCCAATGGGAAGGCTACACCTTC. Translation: CASSPGLGQWEGYTF.

The sample holds a few counts of this clone. The V gene is TRBV5-1, the J gene TRBJ2-7, with D uncertain. Germline loops: CDR1 SGHRS, CDR2 YFSETQ. Trimming pared 0 bases from V and 0 bases from J, leaving 13 bases between. This CDR3 has 16 amino acids. This CDR3 is CASSLANSGSSYEQYF. The CDR3 DNA follows: TGCGCCAGCAGCTTGGCCAATTCTGGCAGCTCCTACGAGCAGTACTTC.

The chain joins TRBV23-1 to TRBJ2-1; a weak D match, TRBD2 (5 bases). TRBV23-1 carries the ORF label, with uncertain function. V lost 6 bases to trimming and J lost 8 bases, with 32 bases between them. The CDR3 length is 19 residues. CDR3 sequence: CASRQTLGRPRVGKYEQFF. The DNA for the CDR3 is TGCGCCAGCAGGCAAACTTTGGGCCGGCCCCGGGTCGGGAAATATGAGCAGTTCTTC.

The gene calls are TRBV28 and TRBJ2-6, with TRBD2 matching 14 bases. Looked up from germline, CDR1 is MDHEN and CDR2 is SYDVKM. With 6 bases clipped from V and 1 base from J, the junction kept 8 bases outside the gene matches. The CDR3 has 19 amino acids. The DNA for the CDR3 is TGTGCCAGCAGAGACCGACTAGCGGGGGGGCGGTCTGGGGCCAACGTCCTGACTTTC. Its translation: CASRDRLAGGRSGANVLTF.

The V gene is TRBV9, the J gene TRBJ1-2, with TRBD1 identical over 10 bases. This CDR3 region has 15 residues. V was pared by 3 bases and J by 6 bases, with 8 bases of the junction left unmatched. Germline CDR1 SGDLS, CDR2 YYNGEE. The CDR3 bases are TGTGCCAGCAGCGCATATGGGACAGGGGAGGATGGCTACACCTTC. It codes for CASSAYGTGEDGYTF.

The chain joins TRBV6-6 to TRBJ1-1; possibly TRBD1 for D (6 bases). This CDR3 region has 12 residues. Trimming cost V 6 bases and J 5 bases, with 10 bases left between them. Germline CDR1 and CDR2: MNHNY and SVGAGI (reference sequence). The CDR3 region has the DNA TGTGCCAGCAGCCCACAGGGTACTGAAGCTTTCTTT. This sequence encodes CASSPQGTEAFF.

The chain is built from TRBV29-1 and TRBJ1-2; the match to TRBD1 covers 9 bases. The CDR3 runs to 14 residues. V dropped 2 bases and J dropped 5; count of bases not matched to a gene: 6. Looked up from germline, CDR1 is SQVTM and CDR2 is ANQGSEA. CDR3 in amino acids: CSVEKQGAGYGYTF. The DNA for the CDR3 is TGCAGCGTTGAAAAACAGGGGGCTGGGTATGGCTACACCTTC.

This chain joins TRBV3-1 (or the pseudogene TRBV3-2) and TRBJ1-2; D is perhaps TRBD1 (5 bases). CDR3 length: 15 residues. CDR1 and CDR2 from the germline V gene are LGHDT and YNNKEL (reference sequence). V shed 1 base and J shed 4 bases, with 13 bases lying between them. In DNA form, the CDR3 reads TGTGCCAGCAGCCAAGGGGGGGAAAGTCGCTATGGCTACACCTTC. It specifies CASSQGGESRYGYTF.

J is TRBJ1-2 and V is TRBV5-1; D perhaps matches TRBD1 (6 bases). The germline V gene encodes CDR1 SGHRS and CDR2 YFSETQ. The V and J ends lost 3 bases and 4 bases respectively, with 28 bases between them. The CDR3 runs to 19 residues. DNA of the CDR3: TGCGCCAGCAGCTGTTCATTTACCGGGACAAGCTCCACTACCTATGGCTACACCTTC. It encodes CASSCSFTGTSSTTYGYTF. Full variable domain (outside the CDR3, taken from reference TRBV5-1 and TRBJ1-2): KAGVTQTPRYLIKTRGQQVTLSCSPISGHRSVSWYQQTPGQGLQFLFEYFSETQRNKGNFPGRFSGRQFSNSRSEMNVSTLELGDSALYLCASSCSFTGTSSTTYGYTFGSGTRLTVV.

The rearrangement uses TRBV11-2 and TRBJ1-3; D is undetermined. There are 15 residues in the CDR3. Trimming left V 6 bases short and J 0 bases short, with 12 bases between. The germline V gene has CDR1 SGHAT and CDR2 FQNNGV. DNA for the CDR3: TGTGCCAGCAGTCTCACACAGATCTCTGGAAACACCATATATTTT. This translates into CASSLTQISGNTIYF.

The rearrangement joins TRBV13 to TRBJ2-2, with TRBD1 identical over 7 bases. Trimming at V came to 3 bases and at J to 2 bases, leaving 9 bases not matched to a gene. Germline V gene sequence: CDR1 PRHDT, CDR2 FYEKMQ (reference sequence). CDR3 size: 17 residues. The CDR3 spells CASSFNEWTGNTGELFF. CDR3 coding DNA: TGTGCCAGCAGCTTTAACGAGTGGACAGGTAACACCGGGGAGCTGTTTTTT.

The chain links TRBV5-1 to TRBJ2-1; 8 positions match TRBD2. The CDR3 has 13 amino acids. The germline V gene encodes CDR1 SGHRS and CDR2 YFSETQ. J lost 10 bases, V lost 3 bases, and 6 bases had no gene match. Here the CDR3 reads CASSSTSGGEQFF. The DNA of the CDR3 is TGCGCCAGCAGCTCCACTAGCGGTGGGGAGCAGTTCTTC.

This clone was picked up one time. The genes are TRBV6-5 and TRBJ1-2; 7 nucleotides match TRBD1. CDR1 is MNHEY and CDR2 is SVGAGI in the germline V gene. The CDR3 totals 14 residues. V trimming: 5 bases; J trimming: 3 bases; junction bases outside the gene matches: 6. CDR3: CASSTGQTHYGYTF. CDR3 nucleotides: TGTGCCAGCAGTACGGGACAGACTCACTATGGCTACACCTTC.

The J gene is TRBJ2-6, the V gene TRBV18, with D possibly TRBD1 on 6 matching bases. The CDR3 loop spans 18 amino acids. Deletions cut 2 bases from V and 0 bases from J, with 14 bases between. Germline loops: CDR1 KGHSH, CDR2 LQKENI. CDR3 bases: TGTGCCAGCTCACCATTGGCAACAGGGTACTCTGGGGCCAACGTCCTGACTTTC. It encodes CASSPLATGYSGANVLTF.

The chain recombines TRBV7-2 with TRBJ1-5; unclear D gene. The V end lost 1 base, the J end lost 3 bases, and 10 bases lay between the germline ends. CDR1 and CDR2 from the germline V gene are SGHTA and FQGNSA. The CDR3 consists of 15 residues. Here the CDR3 reads CASSLVEGVNQPQHF. The DNA for the CDR3 is TGTGCCAGCAGCTTAGTAGAGGGAGTCAATCAGCCCCAGCATTTT.

This chain connects TRBV5-1 to TRBJ2-1, with a possible D match to TRBD1 (6 bases). There are 12 residues in the CDR3. Germline V lookup: CDR1 SGHRS, CDR2 YFSETQ. The V gene lost 3 bases and the J gene lost 7 bases, with 8 bases spanning the gap. The CDR3: CASSSQGNEQFF. CDR3 coding DNA: TGCGCCAGCAGCTCACAGGGAAATGAGCAGTTCTTC. Using reference TRBV5-1 and TRBJ2-1 for the parts outside the CDR3, the full variable domain is KAGVTQTPRYLIKTRGQQVTLSCSPISGHRSVSWYQQTPGQGLQFLFEYFSETQRNKGNFPGRFSGRQFSNSRSEMNVSTLELGDSALYLCASSSQGNEQFFGPGTRLTVL.

This clone was observed once. This rearrangement joins TRBV6-5 to TRBJ1-6; 7 bases map to TRBD1. Germline loops: CDR1 MNHEY, CDR2 SVGAGI. Trimming cost V 8 bases and J 8 bases; bases outside gene matches: 0. The CDR3 extends over 11 amino acids. CDR3 protein: CASQGDSPLHF. For the CDR3, the DNA is TGTGCCAGCCAGGGGGATTCACCCCTCCACTTT.

V is TRBV11-2 and J is TRBJ2-1; D possibly corresponds to TRBD2 (5 bases). Looked up from germline, CDR1 is SGHAT and CDR2 is FQNNGV. V was clipped by 7 bases and J by 5 bases, with 21 bases between them. CDR3 size: 16 residues. The CDR3 spells CASIPGLLGSDNEQFF. CDR3 DNA sequence: TGTGCCAGCATCCCCGGGCTACTAGGGTCAGACAATGAGCAGTTCTTC.

The CDR3, as DNA: TGTGCCAGTAGCTGGGGGACTGCCCAGTACCAAGAGACCCAGTACTTC. It codes for CASSWGTAQYQETQYF. The chain employs TRBV19 and TRBJ2-5, with a weak D call TRBD2 (6 bases). CDR1 is LNHDA, CDR2 SQIVND, per germline (reference sequence). The CDR3 length is 16 residues. Trimming pared 6 bases from V and 0 bases from J, leaving 17 bases between.

This clone was recorded only once. The CDR3 DNA is TGTGCCACCAGTCTCTCAGGAGATACGCAGTATTTT. This translates into CATSLSGDTQYF. The rearrangement joins TRBV24-1 to TRBJ2-3; D is undetermined. Trimming removed 6 bases from V and 5 bases from J, with 8 bases in between. The length of the CDR3 is 12 residues. Germline CDR1 is KGHDR and CDR2 is SFDVKD.

This clone appeared once. V and J are TRBV2 and TRBJ2-1, with 8 bases fitting TRBD2. The CDR3 length is 15 residues. V lost 6 bases and J lost 4; bases outside the gene matches: 8. CDR1 and CDR2 from the germline V gene are SNHLY and FYNNEI. The CDR3 spells CASSALAGTYNEQFF. The CDR3 nucleotides read TGTGCCAGCAGCGCCTTAGCGGGAACGTACAATGAGCAGTTCTTC. The full variable domain, completed using reference TRBV2 and TRBJ2-1, is EPEVTQTPSHQVTQMGQEVILRCVPISNHLYFYWYRQILGQKVEFLVSFYNNEISEKSEIFDDQFSVERPDGSNFTLKIRSTKLEDSAMYFCASSALAGTYNEQFFGPGTRLTVL.

V and J are TRBV7-9 and TRBJ1-4; TRBD1 aligns across 7 bases. The CDR3 is made up of 16 amino acids. V lost 5 bases to trimming and J lost 6 bases; unmatched junction nucleotides: 12. Germline CDR1 and CDR2: SEHNR and FQNEAQ (reference sequence). DNA of the CDR3: TGTGCCAGCAGCCTCCTTCGAGGGGGCTACCATGAAAAACTGTTTTTT. This translates into CASSLLRGGYHEKLFF.

The chain combines TRBV13 with TRBJ2-3; the match to TRBD2 covers 12 bases. The junction had 6 bases not matched to a gene; V was cut back by 4 bases and J by 4 bases. The CDR3 loop spans 16 amino acids. In germline, CDR1 is PRHDT, CDR2 FYEKMQ (reference sequence). CDR3 in DNA: TGTGCCAGCAGCTCTAGCGGGAGGGCTTCGTCAGATACGCAGTATTTT. It codes for CASSSSGRASSDTQYF. The complete variable domain, with remaining parts taken from reference TRBV13 and TRBJ2-3, reads AAGVIQSPRHLIKEKRETATLKCYPIPRHDTVYWYQQGPGQDPQFLISFYEKMQSDKGSIPDRFSAQQFSDYHSELNMSSLELGDSALYFCASSSSGRASSDTQYFGPGTRLTVL.

This sequence joins TRBV30 and TRBJ1-5; D is perhaps TRBD1 (5 bases). The V gene lost 3 bases and the J gene lost 5 bases, with 20 bases spanning the gap. The CDR3 runs 16 residues. From germline, CDR1 is GTSNPN and CDR2 SVGIG (reference sequence). The CDR3 protein is CAWSPPGGAHHQPQHF. DNA of the CDR3: TGTGCCTGGAGCCCCCCGGGAGGGGCCCATCATCAGCCCCAGCATTTT.

J is TRBJ1-2 and V is TRBV7-2; D ambiguous. V lost 1 base and J lost 0, with 9 bases in between. This CDR3 contains 15 residues. CDR1 SGHTA and CDR2 FQGNSA come from the germline V gene. The CDR3 DNA reads TGTGCCAGCAGCTTAGGATCCTATTCTAACTATGGCTACACCTTC. It translates to CASSLGSYSNYGYTF.

The J gene is TRBJ2-7, the V gene TRBV9, with D uncertain. Germline CDR1 is SGDLS and CDR2 is YYNGEE. This CDR3 has 10 amino acids. V was cut by 1 base and J by 7 bases, with 3 bases left in between. The CDR3 protein is CASSVLEQYF. The CDR3 DNA sequence: TGTGCCAGCAGCGTACTTGAGCAGTACTTC.

This chain links TRBV2 with TRBJ1-2, with 9 nucleotides matching TRBD1. This CDR3 is 15 amino acids long. Per the germline V gene, CDR1 is SNHLY and CDR2 is FYNNEI. The V segment lost 1 base and the J segment 4 bases; nucleotides outside the gene matches: 4. The CDR3 loop is CASSEGTGVGYGYTF. In nucleotides, the CDR3 is TGTGCCAGCAGTGAAGGGACAGGGGTAGGCTATGGCTACACCTTC.

This clone was detected only once. The chain uses TRBV11-1 and TRBJ2-3; 13 bases match TRBD2. V lost 5 bases and J lost 8; bases outside the gene matches: 7. The germline V gene encodes CDR1 SGHAT and CDR2 FQDESV (reference sequence). There are 15 residues in the CDR3. The CDR3 DNA follows: TGTGCCAGCAGCACTGGACTAGCGGGAGCTGGTACGCAGTATTTT. Translating it yields CASSTGLAGAGTQYF.

The chain combines TRBV2 with TRBJ2-7, with 11 positions matching TRBD2. The CDR3 is 15 amino acids. In germline, CDR1 is SNHLY, CDR2 FYNNEI. Germline trimming cut 5 bases from V and 5 bases from J; bases unmatched to any gene: 8. This CDR3 is CASSQPSGRIDEQYF. DNA of the CDR3: TGTGCCAGCAGTCAACCTAGCGGGAGGATCGACGAGCAGTACTTC.